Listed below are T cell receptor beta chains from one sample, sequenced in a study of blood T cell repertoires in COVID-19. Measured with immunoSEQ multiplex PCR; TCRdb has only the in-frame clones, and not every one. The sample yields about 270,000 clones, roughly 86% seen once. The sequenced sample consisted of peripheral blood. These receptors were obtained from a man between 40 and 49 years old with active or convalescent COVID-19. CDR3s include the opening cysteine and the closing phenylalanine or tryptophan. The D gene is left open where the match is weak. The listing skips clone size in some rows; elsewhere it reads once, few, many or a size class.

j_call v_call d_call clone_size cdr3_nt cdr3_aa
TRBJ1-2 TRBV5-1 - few TGCGCCAGCAGCTTGGATTTCCGGGGTCGAGGCTACACCTTC CASSLDFRGRGYTF
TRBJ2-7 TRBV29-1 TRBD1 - TGCAGCGCCGCCGGGACAGGATCCTACGAGCAGTACTTC CSAAGTGSYEQYF
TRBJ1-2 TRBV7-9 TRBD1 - TGTGCCAGCAGCCGGGACAGGGTTGGCGGCTACACCTTC CASSRDRVGGYTF
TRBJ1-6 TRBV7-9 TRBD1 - TGTGCCAGCAGTTTGGGACAGAGGGGCTCCTATAATTCACCCCTCCACTTT CASSLGQRGSYNSPLHF
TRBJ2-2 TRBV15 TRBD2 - TGTGCCACCAGCAGAGGTTGGGGGGGCGGGGAGCTGTTTTTT CATSRGWGGGELFF
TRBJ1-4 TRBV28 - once TGTGCCAGCAATTTGGAGGGGTCTAATGAAAAACTGTTTTTT CASNLEGSNEKLFF
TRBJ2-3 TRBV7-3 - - TGTGCCAGCAGCTTAGGGCTGTACACAGATACGCAGTATTTT CASSLGLYTDTQYF
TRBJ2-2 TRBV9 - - TGTGCCAGCAGCGTCAGAGGAGACGGCGTCCCTACCGGGGAGCTGTTTTTT CASSVRGDGVPTGELFF
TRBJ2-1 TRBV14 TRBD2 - TGTGCCAGCAGCCTTGGACTAGCCCAGATCTACAATGAGCAGTTCTTC CASSLGLAQIYNEQFF
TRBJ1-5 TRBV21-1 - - TGTGCCAGCAGCAAATGGGACAGGGGCAATCAGCCCCAGCATTTT CASSKWDRGNQPQHF
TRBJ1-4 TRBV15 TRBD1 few TGTGCCACCAGCTGGTCCCGGGACAGGGGTGAAAAACTGTTTTTT CATSWSRDRGEKLFF
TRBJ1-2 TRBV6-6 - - TGTGCCGGACAATCAGGGTTCGGCTCGGATGGCTACACCTTC CAGQSGFGSDGYTF
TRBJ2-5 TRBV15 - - TGTGCCACCAGCAGAGCAAGAAGGGGGGGTTACGAGACCCAGTACTTC CATSRARRGGYETQYF
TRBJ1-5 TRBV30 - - TGTGCCTGGAGTCAGAATAGCAATCAGCCCCAGCATTTT CAWSQNSNQPQHF
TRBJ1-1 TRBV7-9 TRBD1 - TGTGCCAGCAGTTCCCCGGGGACAGCAAACACTGAAGCTTTCTTT CASSSPGTANTEAFF
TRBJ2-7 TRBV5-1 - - TGCGCCAGCAGCCTCCCCGGGACACACGGTTTCTACGAGCAGTACTTC CASSLPGTHGFYEQYF
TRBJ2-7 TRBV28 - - TGTGCCAGCAGTTTGGCTCAGGGGGAGCAGTACTTC CASSLAQGEQYF
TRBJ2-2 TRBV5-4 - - TGTGCCAGCAGTCCAGAACGGGTGACCGGGGAGCTGTTTTTT CASSPERVTGELFF
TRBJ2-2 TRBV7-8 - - TGTGCCAGCAGCTTAGCGCATTCCGGGGACTCCTGGGCCGGGGAGCTGTTTTTT CASSLAHSGDSWAGELFF
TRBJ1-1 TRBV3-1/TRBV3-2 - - TGTGCCAGCAGCCAAGGGGGCCGTGAAGCTTTCTTT CASSQGGREAFF
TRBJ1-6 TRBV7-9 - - TGTGCCAGCAGCCGTTCTAATAATTCACCCCTCCACTTT CASSRSNNSPLHF
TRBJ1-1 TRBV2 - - TGTGCCAGCAAGGGGTTAGGGGCCCCTGAAGCTTTCTTT CASKGLGAPEAFF
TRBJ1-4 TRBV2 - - TGTGCCAGCAAGGCCCAGGGTGACGAAAAACTGTTTTTT CASKAQGDEKLFF
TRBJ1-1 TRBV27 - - TGTGCCAGCAGTTTATCGTCCGGCAGGGTGGCTTTCTTT CASSLSSGRVAFF
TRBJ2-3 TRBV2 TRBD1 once TGTGCCAGCAGTGTGGGACAGCCAAGGTGGGGCGCAGATACGCAGTATTTT CASSVGQPRWGADTQYF
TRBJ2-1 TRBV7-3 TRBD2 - TGTGCCAGCAGCTTAACAAGGCTAGCGGGAAGTGAGCAGTTCTTC CASSLTRLAGSEQFF
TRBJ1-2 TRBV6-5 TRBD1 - TGTGCCAGCAGTAAAAACAGGGGGTATTATGGCTACACCTTC CASSKNRGYYGYTF
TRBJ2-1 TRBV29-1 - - TGCAGCGTTGCACGCGCGGGATCGGGAAATGAGCAGTTCTTC CSVARAGSGNEQFF